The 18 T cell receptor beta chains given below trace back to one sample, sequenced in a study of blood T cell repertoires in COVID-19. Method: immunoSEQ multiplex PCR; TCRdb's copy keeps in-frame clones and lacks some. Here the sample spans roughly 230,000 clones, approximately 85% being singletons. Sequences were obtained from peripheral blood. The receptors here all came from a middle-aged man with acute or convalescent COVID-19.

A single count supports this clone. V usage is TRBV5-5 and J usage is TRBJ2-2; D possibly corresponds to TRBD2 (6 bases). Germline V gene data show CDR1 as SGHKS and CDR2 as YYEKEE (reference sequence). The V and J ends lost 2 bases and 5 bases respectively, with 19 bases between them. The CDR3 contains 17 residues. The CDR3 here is CASSFPEGLGETGELFF. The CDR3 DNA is TGTGCCAGCAGCTTTCCGGAGGGTTTGGGCGAAACCGGGGAGCTGTTTTTT.

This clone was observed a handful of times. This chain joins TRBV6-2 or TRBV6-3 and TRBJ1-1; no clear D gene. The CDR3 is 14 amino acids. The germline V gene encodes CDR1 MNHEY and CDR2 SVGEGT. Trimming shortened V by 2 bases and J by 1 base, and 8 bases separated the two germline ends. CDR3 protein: CASSYISSNTEAFF. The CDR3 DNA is TGTGCCAGCAGTTACATTTCTTCGAACACTGAAGCTTTCTTT.

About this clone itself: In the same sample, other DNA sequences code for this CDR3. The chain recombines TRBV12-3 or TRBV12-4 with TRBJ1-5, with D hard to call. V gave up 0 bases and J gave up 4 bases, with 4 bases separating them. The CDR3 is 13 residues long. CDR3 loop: CASSLARNQPQHF. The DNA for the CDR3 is TGTGCCAGCAGTTTAGCGCGAAATCAGCCCCAGCATTTT.

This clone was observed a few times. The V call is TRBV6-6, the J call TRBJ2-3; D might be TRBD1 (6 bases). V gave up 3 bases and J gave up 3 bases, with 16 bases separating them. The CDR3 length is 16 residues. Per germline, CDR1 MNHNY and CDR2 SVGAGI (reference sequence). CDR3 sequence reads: CASSYKQGFLTDTQYF. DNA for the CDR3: TGTGCCAGCAGTTATAAACAGGGTTTTTTGACAGATACGCAGTATTTT.

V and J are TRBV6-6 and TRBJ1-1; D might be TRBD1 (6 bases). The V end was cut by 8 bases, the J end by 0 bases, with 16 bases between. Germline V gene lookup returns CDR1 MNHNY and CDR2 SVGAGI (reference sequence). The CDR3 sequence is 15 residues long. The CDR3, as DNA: TGTGCCAGCCCCTCGCCGGGACAATTGAACACTGAAGCTTTCTTT. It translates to CASPSPGQLNTEAFF.

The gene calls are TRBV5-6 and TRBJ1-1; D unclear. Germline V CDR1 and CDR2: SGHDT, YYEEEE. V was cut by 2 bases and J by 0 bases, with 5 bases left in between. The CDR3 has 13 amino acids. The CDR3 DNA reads TGTGCCAGCAGCTTCTTTCTGAACACTGAAGCTTTCTTT. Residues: CASSFFLNTEAFF.

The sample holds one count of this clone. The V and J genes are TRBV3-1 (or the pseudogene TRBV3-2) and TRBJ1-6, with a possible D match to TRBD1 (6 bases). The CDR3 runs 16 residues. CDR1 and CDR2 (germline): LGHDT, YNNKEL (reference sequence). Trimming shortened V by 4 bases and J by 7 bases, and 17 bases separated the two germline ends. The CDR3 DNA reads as TGTGCCAGCAGCCCACAGGGCAGCCTTGCAAATTCACCCCTCCACTTT. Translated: CASSPQGSLANSPLHF.

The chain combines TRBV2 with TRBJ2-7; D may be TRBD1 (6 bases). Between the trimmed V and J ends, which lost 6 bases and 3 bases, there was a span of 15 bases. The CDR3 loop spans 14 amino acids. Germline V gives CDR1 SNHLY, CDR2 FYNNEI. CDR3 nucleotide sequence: TGTGCCAGCAGGCGGACAGCAACAAGCTACGAGCAGTACTTC. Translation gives CASRRTATSYEQYF. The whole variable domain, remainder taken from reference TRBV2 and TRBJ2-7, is EPEVTQTPSHQVTQMGQEVILRCVPISNHLYFYWYRQILGQKVEFLVSFYNNEISEKSEIFDDQFSVERPDGSNFTLKIRSTKLEDSAMYFCASRRTATSYEQYFGPGTRLTVT.

The CDR3 reads CASSLEASRSAEAFF. In DNA, the CDR3 is TGCGCCAGCAGCTTGGAGGCATCGAGGTCAGCTGAAGCTTTCTTT. The V call is TRBV5-1, the J call TRBJ1-1; D gene uncertain. Germline assignment: CDR1 SGHRS and CDR2 YFSETQ. The CDR3 sequence is 15 residues long. V lost 0 bases and J lost 6, with 15 bases in between. The variable domain in full, completed from reference TRBV5-1 and TRBJ1-1, reads KAGVTQTPRYLIKTRGQQVTLSCSPISGHRSVSWYQQTPGQGLQFLFEYFSETQRNKGNFPGRFSGRQFSNSRSEMNVSTLELGDSALYLCASSLEASRSAEAFFGQGTRLTVV.

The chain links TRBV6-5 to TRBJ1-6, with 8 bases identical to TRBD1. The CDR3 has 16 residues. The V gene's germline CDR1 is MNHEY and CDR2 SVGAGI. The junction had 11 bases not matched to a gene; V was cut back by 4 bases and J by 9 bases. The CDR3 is CASSFFDRGKGSPLHF. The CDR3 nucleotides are TGTGCCAGCAGTTTCTTCGACAGGGGCAAGGGTTCACCCCTCCACTTT.

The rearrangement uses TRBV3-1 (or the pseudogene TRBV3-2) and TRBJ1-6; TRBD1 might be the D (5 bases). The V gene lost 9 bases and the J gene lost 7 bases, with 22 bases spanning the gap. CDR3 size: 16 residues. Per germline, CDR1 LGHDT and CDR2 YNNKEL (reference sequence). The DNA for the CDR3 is TGTGCCAGTTCCAAGATGGGGGGAGCAGGAAATTCACCCCTCCACTTT. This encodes CASSKMGGAGNSPLHF.

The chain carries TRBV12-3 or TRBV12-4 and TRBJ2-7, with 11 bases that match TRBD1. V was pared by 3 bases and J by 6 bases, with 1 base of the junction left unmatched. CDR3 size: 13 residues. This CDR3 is CASSFGTGGEQYF. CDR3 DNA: TGTGCCAGCAGTTTTGGGACAGGGGGCGAGCAGTACTTC.

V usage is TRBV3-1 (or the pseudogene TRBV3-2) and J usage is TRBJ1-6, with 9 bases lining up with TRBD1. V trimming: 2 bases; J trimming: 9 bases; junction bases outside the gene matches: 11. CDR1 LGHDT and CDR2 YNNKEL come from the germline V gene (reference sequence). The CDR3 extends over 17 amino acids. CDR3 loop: CASSQTEGGQGRSPLHF. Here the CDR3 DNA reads TGTGCCAGCAGCCAAACTGAGGGAGGACAGGGGCGTTCACCCCTCCACTTT.

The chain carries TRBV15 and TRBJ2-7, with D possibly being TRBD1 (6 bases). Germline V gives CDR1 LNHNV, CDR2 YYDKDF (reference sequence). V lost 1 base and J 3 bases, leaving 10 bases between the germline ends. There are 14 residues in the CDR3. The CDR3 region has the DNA TGTGCCACCAGCAGAGGCGGACAGAACTACGAGCAGTACTTC. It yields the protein CATSRGGQNYEQYF. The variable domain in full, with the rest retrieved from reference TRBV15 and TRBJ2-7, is DAMVIQNPRYQVTQFGKPVTLSCSQTLNHNVMYWYQQKSSQAPKLLFHYYDKDFNNEADTPDNFQSRRPNTSFCFLDIRSPGLGDTAMYLCATSRGGQNYEQYFGPGTRLTVT.

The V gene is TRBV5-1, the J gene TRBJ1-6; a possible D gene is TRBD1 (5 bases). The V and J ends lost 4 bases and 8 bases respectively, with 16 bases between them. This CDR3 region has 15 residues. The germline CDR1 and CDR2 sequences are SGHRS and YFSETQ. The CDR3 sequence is CASSAGLQGDSPLHF. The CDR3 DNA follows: TGCGCCAGCAGCGCGGGACTCCAGGGAGATTCACCCCTCCACTTT.

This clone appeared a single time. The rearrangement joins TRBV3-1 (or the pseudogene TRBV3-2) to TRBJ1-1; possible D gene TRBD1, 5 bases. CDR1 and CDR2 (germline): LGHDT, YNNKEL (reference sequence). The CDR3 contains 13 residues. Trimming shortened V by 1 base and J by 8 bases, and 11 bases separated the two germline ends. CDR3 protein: CASSQAAQGEAFF. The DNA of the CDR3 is TGTGCCAGCAGCCAAGCGGCGCAGGGCGAAGCTTTCTTT.

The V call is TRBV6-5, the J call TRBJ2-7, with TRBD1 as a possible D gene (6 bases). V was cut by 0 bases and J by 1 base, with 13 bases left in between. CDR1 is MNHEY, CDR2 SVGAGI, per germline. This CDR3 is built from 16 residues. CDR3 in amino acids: CASSYSSQGFSYEQYF. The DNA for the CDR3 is TGTGCCAGCAGTTACTCATCGCAGGGGTTTTCCTACGAGCAGTACTTC.

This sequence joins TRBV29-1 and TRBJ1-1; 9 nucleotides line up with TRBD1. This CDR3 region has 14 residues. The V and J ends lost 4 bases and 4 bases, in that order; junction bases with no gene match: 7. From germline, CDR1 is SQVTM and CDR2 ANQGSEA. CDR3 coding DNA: TGCAGCGTTGCGGGAACAGGGGGCGGCACTGAAGCTTTCTTT. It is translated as CSVAGTGGGTEAFF.